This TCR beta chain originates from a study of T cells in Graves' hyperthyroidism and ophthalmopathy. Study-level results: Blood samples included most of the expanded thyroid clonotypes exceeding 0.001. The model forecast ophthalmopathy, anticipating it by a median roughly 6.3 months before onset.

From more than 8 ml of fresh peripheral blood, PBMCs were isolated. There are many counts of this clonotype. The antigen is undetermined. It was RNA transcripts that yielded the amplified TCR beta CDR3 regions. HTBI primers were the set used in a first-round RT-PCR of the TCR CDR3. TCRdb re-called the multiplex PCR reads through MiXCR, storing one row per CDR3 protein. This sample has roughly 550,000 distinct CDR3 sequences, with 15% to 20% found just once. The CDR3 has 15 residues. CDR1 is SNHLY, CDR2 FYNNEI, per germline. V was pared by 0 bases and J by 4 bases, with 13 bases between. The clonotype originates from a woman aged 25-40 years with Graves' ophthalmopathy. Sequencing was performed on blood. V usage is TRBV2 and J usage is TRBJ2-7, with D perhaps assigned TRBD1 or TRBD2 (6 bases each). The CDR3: CASSEAGGSQYEQYF. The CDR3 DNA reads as TGTGCCAGCAGTGAAGCGGGGGGCAGTCAGTACGAGCAGTACTTC.